Shown below are 26 T cell receptor beta chains from a single sample sequenced in a study of cytomegalovirus exposure and HLA in healthy donors. This PCR relied on a set of 60 Vbeta primers and 13 Jbeta primers. TCRdb's table, derived via immunoSEQ multiplex PCR, lists solely in-frame clones and lacks some. Of around 150,000 clones listed, approximately 61% were seen once; the top ten hold roughly 2.5%. Source material: PBMCs. Source of these receptors: a woman in her thirties or forties in good health and CMV-seronegative.

The chain links TRBV28 to TRBJ2-7; D remains unclear. Germline CDR1 is MDHEN and CDR2 is SYDVKM. The CDR3 extends over 11 amino acids. Deletions cut 5 bases from V and 1 base from J, with 3 bases between. CDR3 in DNA: TGTGCCAGCAGTGAGTCCTACGAGCAGTACTTC. Protein sequence: CASSESYEQYF.

This clone was seen more than once but under ten times. The chain is built from TRBV6-6 and TRBJ2-7; D uncertain. There are 12 residues in the CDR3. The V and J ends lost 3 bases and 7 bases respectively, with 10 bases between them. Germline loops: CDR1 MNHNY, CDR2 SVGAGI (reference sequence). CDR3 nucleotides: TGTGCCAGCAGTTATGAAGCCTGGGAGCAGTACTTC. The encoded protein is CASSYEAWEQYF.

V and J are TRBV13 and TRBJ1-2; 8 positions agree with TRBD1. Losses at the gene ends were 0 bases for V and 4 bases for J; bases not matched to a gene: 1. This CDR3 region has 14 residues. From germline, CDR1 is PRHDT and CDR2 FYEKMQ (reference sequence). The CDR3 here is CASSLGDRAYGYTF. CDR3 nucleotides: TGTGCCAGCAGCTTAGGGGACAGGGCCTATGGCTACACCTTC.

The rearrangement joins TRBV2 to TRBJ1-3; no definite D call. The CDR3 contains 17 residues. Trimming removed 2 bases from V and 0 bases from J, with 14 bases in between. Germline CDR1 and CDR2: SNHLY and FYNNEI. The CDR3 spells CASSERGATYSGNTIYF. The CDR3 DNA follows: TGTGCCAGCAGTGAACGGGGTGCTACATACTCTGGAAACACCATATATTTT.

V and J are TRBV6-6 and TRBJ2-7, with TRBD2 identical over 8 bases. V was clipped by 2 bases and J by 7 bases; unmatched bases: 4. Germline V gene sequence: CDR1 MNHNY, CDR2 SVGAGI (reference sequence). This CDR3 spans 13 amino acids. CDR3 sequence: CASSYDRGGEQYF. CDR3 bases: TGTGCCAGCAGTTACGATCGGGGGGGGGAGCAGTACTTC.

The V gene is TRBV10-1, the J gene TRBJ2-3; D possibly corresponds to TRBD1 (6 bases). In germline, CDR1 is WNHNN, CDR2 SYGVQD (reference sequence). This CDR3 has 16 residues. Trimming removed 6 bases at V and 1 base at J, with 17 bases between. CDR3 region: CASSQRAGVRTDTQYF. The CDR3 DNA is TGCGCCAGCAGCCAACGGGCAGGGGTCCGCACAGATACGCAGTATTTT.

The gene calls are TRBV5-6 and TRBJ2-3, with D possibly TRBD2 on 7 matching bases. Trimming left V 4 bases short and J 6 bases short, with 21 bases between. Germline loops: CDR1 SGHDT, CDR2 YYEEEE. The CDR3 spans 16 residues. This chain's CDR3 is CASSEIQGGLSDTQYF. In DNA form, the CDR3 reads TGTGCCAGCAGCGAGATACAGGGAGGGCTTAGTGATACGCAGTATTTT.

The V call is TRBV4-3, the J call TRBJ2-7; 7 nucleotides line up with TRBD2. The CDR3 has 16 residues. Trimming removed 5 bases from V and 2 bases from J; junction bases left unmatched: 12. CDR1 is LGHNA, CDR2 YSLEER, per germline. This CDR3 is CASSERAGGGTYEQYF. CDR3 DNA sequence: TGCGCCAGCAGCGAACGGGCTGGGGGGGGGACCTACGAGCAGTACTTC.

This clone was recorded only once. The V gene is TRBV27, the J gene TRBJ2-1; the match to TRBD2 covers 8 bases. Germline CDR1 MNHEY, CDR2 SMNVEV (reference sequence). V shed 4 bases, J shed 9 bases, and the junction held 11 bases outside the gene matches. The CDR3 is made up of 15 amino acids. This CDR3 is CASSYAGGKIGEQFF. The CDR3 nucleotides read TGTGCCAGCAGTTATGCGGGGGGAAAAATTGGTGAGCAGTTCTTC.

This clone appeared a few times. The chain has TRBV5-8 and TRBJ1-5; D remains ambiguous. Germline CDR1 and CDR2: SGHTS and YDEGEE. Trimming cost V 4 bases and J 9 bases, with 8 bases left between them. This CDR3 is built from 11 residues. CDR3 bases: TGTGCCAGCAGCGGGTGGAGGCCCCAGCATTTT. Translation: CASSGWRPQHF. The full variable domain, rest sourced from reference TRBV5-8 and TRBJ1-5, is EAGVTQSPTHLIKTRGQQATLRCSPISGHTSVYWYQQALGLGLQFLLWYDEGEERNRGNFPPRFSGRQFPNYSSELNVNALELEDSALYLCASSGWRPQHFGDGTRLSIL.

The V call is TRBV10-3, the J call TRBJ1-2; 9 nucleotides match TRBD1. The length of the CDR3 is 16 residues. J gave up 2 bases and V 8 bases, and 12 bases lay outside the gene matches. From germline, CDR1 is ENHRY and CDR2 SYGVKD. CDR3 loop: CAIQDTGGTGNYGYTF. The CDR3 DNA reads TGTGCCATCCAGGACACGGGGGGGACAGGGAACTATGGCTACACCTTC.

The sample holds one count of this clone. The rearrangement joins TRBV5-1 to TRBJ1-5; 9 positions agree with TRBD1. With 4 bases clipped from V and 7 bases from J, the junction kept 3 bases outside the gene matches. The V gene's germline CDR1 is SGHRS and CDR2 YFSETQ. There are 13 residues in the CDR3. CDR3 region: CASSNTGGQPQHF. The CDR3 DNA reads TGCGCCAGCAGCAATACAGGGGGCCAGCCCCAGCATTTT.

The chain recombines TRBV6-1 with TRBJ2-5; D uncertain. Germline V lookup: CDR1 MNHNS, CDR2 SASEGT. The CDR3 is 14 amino acids. V shed 3 bases and J shed 2 bases, with 10 bases lying between them. This CDR3 is CASSDSVVQETQYF. CDR3 DNA sequence: TGTGCCAGCAGTGACTCGGTGGTGCAAGAGACCCAGTACTTC.

The CDR3 reads CASSDQTGGLRGETQYF. In DNA form, the CDR3 reads TGTGCCAGCAGTGACCAGACAGGGGGCCTGCGGGGAGAGACCCAGTACTTC. The chain is built from TRBV2 and TRBJ2-5, with 10 bases fitting TRBD1. V lost 3 bases to trimming and J lost 4 bases; unmatched junction nucleotides: 11. Germline assignment: CDR1 SNHLY and CDR2 FYNNEI. CDR3 size: 17 residues.

The chain joins TRBV5-8 to TRBJ1-5, with D tentatively TRBD1 (5 bases). The CDR3 totals 13 residues. The V end was cut by 4 bases, the J end by 6 bases, with 11 bases between. In germline, CDR1 is SGHTS, CDR2 YDEGEE. The CDR3 spells CASSPGGGQPQHF. CDR3 nucleotide sequence: TGTGCCAGCAGCCCCGGGGGGGGTCAGCCCCAGCATTTT.

The chain is built from TRBV4-3 and TRBJ1-1; D call uncertain. V lost 1 base and J lost 4, with 10 bases in between. The CDR3 extends over 14 amino acids. Germline CDR1 and CDR2: LGHNA and YSLEER. CDR3 sequence (DNA): TGCGCCAGCAGCCAAGGAGGGCTGAGCACTGAAGCTTTCTTT. It translates to CASSQGGLSTEAFF.

This clone was seen a few times. The CDR3 here is CASSYLRENTEAFF. The CDR3 nucleotides read TGTGCCAGCAGTTATCTTCGGGAGAACACTGAAGCTTTCTTT. The chain is built from TRBV6-6 and TRBJ1-1; D is undetermined. The CDR3 contains 14 residues. Per germline, CDR1 MNHNY and CDR2 SVGAGI (reference sequence). Trimming stripped 3 bases from V and 1 base from J, with 9 bases between.

On this clone: A junction boundary mismatches the germline segment, possibly from a read error. This chain uses TRBV4-1 with TRBJ2-2; 8 positions match TRBD1. The germline CDR1 and CDR2 sequences are MGHRA and YSYEKL. The length of the CDR3 is 16 residues. This CDR3 is CASSKDRTGSGGELFF. The CDR3 region has the DNA TGCGCCAGCAGCAAAGATAGGACAGGGTCTGGCGGGGAGCTGTTTTTT.

The J gene is TRBJ1-5, the V gene TRBV7-9; D ambiguous. The germline V gene has CDR1 SEHNR and CDR2 FQNEAQ (reference sequence). Between the trimmed V and J ends, which lost 6 bases and 4 bases, there was a span of 7 bases. The CDR3 runs to 12 residues. DNA of the CDR3: TGTGCCAGCAGAACGGGGAATCAGCCCCAGCATTTT. It is translated as CASRTGNQPQHF.

This clone was detected a few times. The CDR3 DNA is TGTGCCATCAGTGAGCCCGACAGGGGGGACTACGAGCAGTACTTC. Protein: CAISEPDRGDYEQYF. V usage is TRBV10-3 and J usage is TRBJ2-7, with TRBD1 matching over 9 bases. V gave up 2 bases and J gave up 3 bases; unmatched junction bases: 5. The CDR3 has 15 amino acids. From germline, CDR1 is ENHRY and CDR2 SYGVKD.

A few counts support this clone. The chain couples TRBV7-2 to TRBJ2-7; 7 nucleotides align to TRBD1. V lost 3 bases to trimming and J lost 2 bases; unmatched junction nucleotides: 1. This CDR3 region has 13 residues. CDR1 SGHTA and CDR2 FQGNSA come from the germline V gene. The CDR3 loop is CASSFGTAYEQYF. The CDR3 DNA is TGTGCCAGCAGCTTCGGGACAGCCTACGAGCAGTACTTC. The complete variable domain, with remaining parts taken from reference TRBV7-2 and TRBJ2-7, reads GAGVSQSPSNKVTEKGKDVELRCDPISGHTALYWYRQSLGQGLEFLIYFQGNSAPDKSGLPSDRFSAERTGGSVSTLTIQRTQQEDSAVYLCASSFGTAYEQYFGPGTRLTVT.

The rearrangement joins TRBV20-1 to TRBJ2-1; 11 nucleotides agree with TRBD2. The V segment lost 6 bases and the J segment 16 bases; nucleotides outside the gene matches: 8. Germline V gene sequence: CDR1 DFQATT, CDR2 SNEGSKA (reference sequence). This CDR3 comprises 11 residues. CDR3 residues: CSARLAGSLFF. CDR3 coding DNA: TGCAGTGCCCGACTAGCGGGGAGTCTATTCTTC.

This rearrangement joins TRBV6-1 to TRBJ2-3; D gene uncertain. Trimming pared 7 bases from V and 1 base from J, leaving 9 bases between. CDR1 and CDR2 (germline): MNHNS, SASEGT. The CDR3 sequence is 13 residues long. As DNA, the CDR3 is TGTGCCAGCACGAGCTTAGGCACAGATACGCAGTATTTT. As protein: CASTSLGTDTQYF.

This clone was seen only a few times. CDR3 bases: TGTGCCAGCAGCTGGAGGGAGGGGCACACTGAAGCTTTCTTT. Amino acids: CASSWREGHTEAFF. This sequence joins TRBV5-6 and TRBJ1-1; the D gene is possibly TRBD1 (5 bases). V was clipped by 3 bases and J by 3 bases, with 12 bases between them. The CDR3 is 14 residues long. CDR1 SGHDT and CDR2 YYEEEE come from the germline V gene.

This clone was seen once. The chain has TRBV30 and TRBJ2-4; perhaps TRBD2 as D (6 bases). V lost 0 bases and J 11 bases, leaving 14 bases between the germline ends. The CDR3 totals 13 residues. Germline V gene lookup returns CDR1 GTSNPN and CDR2 SVGIG (reference sequence). The CDR3 bases are TGTGCCTGGAGTGTACAGGAGGGGACTTTTCAGTACTTC. Translation: CAWSVQEGTFQYF. Looking up the rest from reference TRBV30 and TRBJ2-4 gives the full variable domain: SQTIHQWPATLVQPVGSPLSLECTVEGTSNPNLYWYRQAAGRGLQLLFYSVGIGQISSEVPQNLSASRPQDRQFILSSKKLLLSDSGFYLCAWSVQEGTFQYFGAGTRLSVL.

The V call is TRBV4-1, the J call TRBJ2-3; D ambiguous. Looked up from germline, CDR1 is MGHRA and CDR2 is YSYEKL. V dropped 0 bases and J dropped 4 bases, with 5 bases sitting between them. The CDR3 length is 13 residues. The CDR3 protein is CASSQDQADTQYF. The DNA of the CDR3 is TGCGCCAGCAGCCAAGATCAGGCAGATACGCAGTATTTT.